This TCR beta chain was documented in a study of shared clonotypes between healthy human individuals. The method was immunoSEQ multiplex PCR; TCRdb's version includes in-frame clones alone and lacks a portion of them. The sample yields about 1.1 million clones, around three quarters seen once. The CDR3 is made up of 13 amino acids. The ends were cut back, 7 bases at V and 5 bases at J, with 17 bases in the middle. Germline CDR1 SQVTM, CDR2 ANQGSEA. The material sequenced was memory CD4+ T cells from PBMCs. The subset was: CD45RA-negative fraction. This chain connects TRBV29-1 to TRBJ2-5; no definite D call. The sequence came from a man younger than 30 in good health. Some clones in this sample may be carry-over from other donors' samples. The CDR3 region is CSGTDSSRETQYF. CDR3 sequence (DNA): TGCAGCGGAACCGACTCCTCTCGGGAGACCCAGTACTTC.